This passage covers 26 T cell receptor beta chains from one sample sequenced in a study of regulatory T cells in long-lasting Graves disease. The time point here: newly diagnosed GD, antithyroid drugs for less than 3 months. RNA extracted from PBMCs served as the sequencing template. Building of the TCR beta libraries involved iRepertoire HTBI primers and Arm-PCR of CDR3 regions. TCRdb independently ran MiXCR on the multiplex PCR reads; one entry per CDR3 protein. The sample shows 450,000 to 600,000 distinct CDR3 sequences, around 15% of them seen only once. The data were also submitted as part of a second study, on T cells in Graves' hyperthyroidism and ophthalmopathy.

The sample was peripheral blood mononuclear cells (PBMCs), taken at new diagnosis, from a patient treated with antithyroid drugs. Receptors originate from a man aged 40-50 years with Graves disease.

This clonotype was detected many times. The chain joins TRBV6-1 to TRBJ2-1; 12 bases agree with TRBD2. Germline-derived CDR1 and CDR2 are MNHNS and SASEGT. Germline trimming cut 5 bases from V and 0 bases from J; bases unmatched to any gene: 2. This CDR3 is built from 16 residues. Here the CDR3 reads CASSRTSGNSYNEQFF. CDR3 DNA: TGTGCCAGCAGTCGGACTAGCGGGAACTCCTACAATGAGCAGTTCTTC.

CDR3: CASSAGQGFIQYF. The DNA for the CDR3 is TGCGCCAGCAGCGCGGGACAGGGGTTCATTCAGTACTTC. V gene TRBV10-1 combines with J gene TRBJ2-4; 10 nucleotides match TRBD1. With 6 bases clipped from V and 9 bases from J, the junction kept 5 bases outside the gene matches. CDR3 size: 13 residues. The germline V gene has CDR1 WNHNN and CDR2 SYGVQD (reference sequence).

This clonotype was detected a few times. The genes are TRBV6-9 and TRBJ1-6; the match to TRBD1 covers 8 bases. The germline gives CDR1 MNHGY, CDR2 SVAAGI. V lost 4 bases and J lost 5; bases outside the gene matches: 4. This CDR3 has 15 residues. CDR3 protein: CASSFSTGDNSPLHF. The CDR3 region has the DNA TGTGCCAGCAGTTTTTCGACAGGGGATAATTCACCCCTCCACTTT.

This clonotype was picked up many times. As DNA, the CDR3 is TGTGCCAGCAGCCCTGGGGACAGACGCACCGGGGAGCTGTTTTTT. Protein: CASSPGDRRTGELFF. The chain couples TRBV3-1 to TRBJ2-2; 7 bases match TRBD1. This CDR3 spans 15 amino acids. Germline CDR1 is LGHDT and CDR2 is YNNKEL (reference sequence). After removal of 4 bases from V and 4 bases from J, the junction contained 6 bases not matched to a gene.

This clonotype occurred many times. The chain uses TRBV3-1 and TRBJ2-7, with 12 bases fitting TRBD1. Unmatched junction bases numbered 2, after V lost 2 bases and J lost 12 bases. The CDR3 consists of 12 residues. CDR1 and CDR2 from the germline V gene are LGHDT and YNNKEL (reference sequence). The CDR3 loop reads CASSQLGQGAYF. CDR3 bases: TGTGCCAGCAGCCAACTGGGACAGGGGGCGTACTTC.

The rearrangement joins TRBV7-8 to TRBJ1-1; D unresolved. Trimming left V 1 base short and J 5 bases short, with 8 bases between. Germline V gene data show CDR1 as SGHVS and CDR2 as FQNEAQ. This CDR3 is built from 13 residues. The CDR3 DNA is TGTGCCAGCAGCTTAGGATGGGTAACTGAAGCTTTCTTT. Translated, it gives CASSLGWVTEAFF.

This clonotype was seen repeatedly, ten times or more. The rearrangement uses TRBV29-1 and TRBJ2-1; a weak D match, TRBD1 (9 bases). Germline V gives CDR1 SQVTM, CDR2 ANQGSEA. The ends were cut back, 6 bases at V and 8 bases at J, with 26 bases in the middle. The CDR3 totals 16 residues. For the CDR3, the DNA is TGCAGCGTAGACCCTCCCGGACAGGGGACTAGTGATGAGCAGTTCTTC. Translation: CSVDPPGQGTSDEQFF.

The V call is TRBV7-9, the J call TRBJ2-3, with D unclear. The V end lost 1 base, the J end lost 5 bases, and 13 bases lay between the germline ends. There are 15 residues in the CDR3. Germline CDR1 and CDR2: SEHNR and FQNEAQ (reference sequence). The CDR3 reads CASSLVKLAQDTQYF. The CDR3 DNA reads as TGTGCCAGCAGCTTAGTCAAGCTTGCTCAAGATACGCAGTATTTT.

This clonotype was recorded many times. V usage is TRBV5-1 and J usage is TRBJ2-7, with D unclear. Germline V CDR1 and CDR2: SGHRS, YFSETQ. The CDR3 loop spans 13 amino acids. V lost 7 bases and J lost 3, with 14 bases in between. The CDR3 reads CASGVAIGYEQYF. The CDR3 nucleotides are TGCGCCAGCGGGGTCGCAATAGGCTACGAGCAGTACTTC.

This clonotype was recorded at least ten times. V and J are TRBV7-2 and TRBJ2-3; D gene uncertain. V was trimmed by 4 bases and J by 2 bases, leaving 4 bases between them. CDR1 is SGHTA, CDR2 FQGNSA, per germline. The CDR3 extends over 12 amino acids. CDR3 region: CASSSFTDTQYF. Written as DNA, the CDR3 is TGTGCCAGCAGCTCCTTCACAGATACGCAGTATTTT. The entire variable domain, with the rest obtained from reference TRBV7-2 and TRBJ2-3, is as follows: GAGVSQSPSNKVTEKGKDVELRCDPISGHTALYWYRQSLGQGLEFLIYFQGNSAPDKSGLPSDRFSAERTGGSVSTLTIQRTQQEDSAVYLCASSSFTDTQYFGPGTRLTVL.

Only a few counts were recorded for this clonotype. This chain uses TRBV29-1 with TRBJ1-1; 8 bases are a match to TRBD1. CDR3 length: 12 amino acids. Unmatched junction bases numbered 4, after V lost 6 bases and J lost 4 bases. The germline V gene encodes CDR1 SQVTM and CDR2 ANQGSEA. The CDR3 region has the DNA TGCAGCGTATCGGACAGGGTCACTGAAGCTTTCTTT. Its translation is CSVSDRVTEAFF.

This clonotype has a count of ten or more. V is TRBV24-1 and J is TRBJ2-2, with a possible D match to TRBD2 (7 bases). Germline CDR1 is KGHDR and CDR2 is SFDVKD. This CDR3 spans 17 amino acids. V lost 4 bases and J lost 4, with 18 bases in between. The CDR3: CATSDNTGGRSTGELFF. The DNA for the CDR3 is TGTGCCACCAGTGACAACACGGGGGGCCGGAGCACCGGGGAGCTGTTTTTT.

The J gene is TRBJ1-2, the V gene TRBV5-1, with D uncertain. V gave up 1 base and J gave up 6 bases, with 13 bases separating them. The CDR3 runs to 14 residues. CDR1 and CDR2 from the germline V gene are SGHRS and YFSETQ. The CDR3 nucleotides are TGCGCCAGCAGCTTGTTGCAGGATTTCGATGGCTACACCTTC. Amino acid sequence: CASSLLQDFDGYTF.

Concerning this clonotype: A much larger clone sits a single nucleotide away, making a read error possible. The chain uses TRBV28 and TRBJ2-7; D may be TRBD1 (6 bases). The V gene lost 5 bases and the J gene lost 7 bases, with 12 bases spanning the gap. The CDR3 spans 12 residues. Germline values: CDR1 MDHEN, CDR2 SYDVKM. CDR3 protein: CASSENGQEQYF. CDR3 DNA sequence: TGTGCCAGCAGTGAAAACGGACAGGAGCAGTACTTC.

This clonotype was counted many times. At one end, the junction sequence differs from germline, possibly due to a read error. The chain has TRBV12-3 or TRBV12-4 and TRBJ1-3; possible D gene TRBD1, 5 bases. The CDR3 is 13 amino acids. For the CDR3, the DNA is TGTGCCAGCAGCTTAGCAGGGGGAAACACCATATATTTT. This sequence encodes CASSLAGGNTIYF.

V usage is TRBV12-3 or TRBV12-4 and J usage is TRBJ2-6; 7 positions match TRBD1. The CDR3 loop spans 18 amino acids. The V and J ends lost 5 bases and 2 bases, in that order; junction bases with no gene match: 12. CDR3 amino acids: CASSAQKGARAGANVLTF. In nucleotides, the CDR3 is TGTGCCAGCAGTGCCCAGAAGGGGGCGAGGGCTGGGGCCAACGTCCTGACTTTC.

This clonotype occurred a few times. Just one base apart from a much larger clone, this may be a read error. Without the conserved terminal phenylalanine or tryptophan, this CDR3 likely stems from a read error. The chain uses TRBV12-3 or TRBV12-4 and TRBJ2-5; D perhaps matches TRBD1 (5 bases). This CDR3 comprises 12 residues. The V end lost 8 bases, the J end lost 6 bases, and 13 bases lay between the germline ends. The CDR3 DNA reads as TGTGCCAGCTCGACAGACTCGAAGACCCAGTACCTC. It yields the protein CASSTDSKTQYL.

At least ten counts were recorded for this clonotype. This chain links TRBV5-1 with TRBJ2-7; 8 positions agree with TRBD2. V was pared by 0 bases and J by 4 bases, with 3 bases of the junction left unmatched. This CDR3 contains 14 residues. Germline V lookup: CDR1 SGHRS, CDR2 YFSETQ. The CDR3 loop reads CASSLDSGSYEQYF. The CDR3, as DNA: TGCGCCAGCAGCTTGGACAGCGGGAGTTACGAGCAGTACTTC.

This clonotype has only a few counts. The rearrangement joins TRBV9 to TRBJ1-6; D gene uncertain. The CDR3 loop spans 14 amino acids. Trimming removed 0 bases at V and 6 bases at J, with 7 bases between. The germline CDR1 and CDR2 sequences are SGDLS and YYNGEE. CDR3 sequence (DNA): TGTGCCAGCAGCGTAGCCGTCGGTAATTCACCCCTCCACTTT. Amino acid sequence: CASSVAVGNSPLHF.

This clonotype was observed a single time. This rearrangement joins TRBV6-1 to TRBJ1-1; no clear D gene. Trimming removed 6 bases at V and 7 bases at J, with 15 bases between. The germline V gene has CDR1 MNHNS and CDR2 SASEGT. The CDR3 runs 13 residues. The DNA of the CDR3 is TGTGCCAGCAGGGGGAGAGGGTCTGTTGAAGCTTTCTTT. Its translation: CASRGRGSVEAFF.

V is TRBV6-1 and J is TRBJ2-4; no clear D. Germline V lookup: CDR1 MNHNS, CDR2 SASEGT. There are 14 residues in the CDR3. V lost 2 bases and J lost 0, with 5 bases in between. CDR3 region: CASSEFLAKNIQYF. DNA for the CDR3: TGTGCCAGCAGTGAATTCCTAGCCAAAAACATTCAGTACTTC.

In this sample, this clonotype turned up a few times. This CDR3 reads CASSYSGGPGNQPQHF. The CDR3 DNA reads TGTGCCAGCAGTTACTCGGGGGGCCCGGGCAATCAGCCCCAGCATTTT. The chain uses TRBV6-5 and TRBJ1-5; tentative D call: TRBD1 (6 bases). With 0 bases removed from V and 2 bases from J, the gap between germline ends came to 11 bases. The CDR3 has 16 residues. The germline V gene has CDR1 MNHEY and CDR2 SVGAGI.

The chain has TRBV14 and TRBJ1-1; possibly TRBD1 for D (6 bases). V was clipped by 3 bases and J by 4 bases, with 18 bases between them. CDR1 is SGHDN, CDR2 FVKESK, per germline. This CDR3 region has 16 residues. This chain's CDR3 is CASSHRGGAALTEAFF. In nucleotides, the CDR3 is TGTGCCAGCAGCCACCGGGGGGGGGCCGCACTCACTGAAGCTTTCTTT.

As for this clonotype: One junction end does not reproduce the germline sequence, and a read error may be involved. The rearrangement joins TRBV11-2 to TRBJ2-1; maybe TRBD1 (7 bases). Germline CDR1 and CDR2: SGHAT and FQNNGV. This CDR3 is built from 18 residues. The CDR3 DNA reads TGTACCAGCAGCCCGAACAGCGCGGGACAGTCAGCCAACAATGAGCAGTTCTTC. It specifies CTSSPNSAGQSANNEQFF.

This clonotype was recorded many times. The rearrangement uses TRBV7-2 and TRBJ2-7; D possibly matches TRBD1 or TRBD2 (6 bases each). CDR1 is SGHTA, CDR2 FQGNSA, per germline. The CDR3 loop spans 16 amino acids. With 3 bases removed from V and 0 bases from J, the gap between germline ends came to 15 bases. The CDR3 DNA sequence: TGTGCCAGCAGCTTCGGGGGCAAAAAGAGCTCCTACGAGCAGTACTTC. This sequence encodes CASSFGGKKSSYEQYF.

This clonotype was detected many times. The chain employs TRBV5-1 and TRBJ2-3, with 9 bases fitting TRBD1. Per germline, CDR1 SGHRS and CDR2 YFSETQ. The J segment lost 4 bases and the V segment lost 4 bases, leaving 7 bases of the junction unmatched. The CDR3 is 15 residues long. The CDR3 is CASSLWDRVADTQYF. CDR3 nucleotides: TGCGCCAGCAGCCTTTGGGACAGGGTGGCAGATACGCAGTATTTT.